These 17 T cell receptor beta chains originate from one sample sequenced in a study of cytomegalovirus exposure and HLA in healthy donors. Libraries were prepared by immunoSEQ multiplex PCR; TCRdb keeps only in-frame clonotypes and omits some of them. The table records approximately 160,000 clones, roughly 91% of them present only once. The material sequenced was PBMCs. These TCRs come from a woman between 18 and 30 years old in good health and CMV-seropositive.

The CDR3 DNA reads as TGTGCCTGGAGAAGGGGGAGCACAGATACGCAGTATTTT. As protein: CAWRRGSTDTQYF. J is TRBJ2-3 and V is TRBV30; D possibly corresponds to TRBD1 (6 bases). Trimming stripped 3 bases from V and 0 bases from J, with 7 bases between. The germline gives CDR1 GTSNPN, CDR2 SVGIG (reference sequence). The CDR3 contains 13 residues.

The chain employs TRBV27 and TRBJ2-3, with unresolved D. The CDR3 has 14 amino acids. Germline V gene sequence: CDR1 MNHEY, CDR2 SMNVEV (reference sequence). V was trimmed by 1 base and J by 4 bases, leaving 9 bases between them. CDR3 sequence: CASSLYTYADTQYF. The CDR3 nucleotides are TGTGCCAGCAGTTTATATACCTATGCAGATACGCAGTATTTT.

The chain's CDR3 is CASSVDPGQQNEQFF. The CDR3 DNA reads as TGTGCCAGCAGCGTAGACCCGGGACAGCAGAATGAGCAGTTCTTC. The chain uses TRBV9 and TRBJ2-1, with 7 bases fitting TRBD1. Germline CDR1 SGDLS, CDR2 YYNGEE. Trimming took 0 bases from V and 7 from J; bases not matched to a gene: 7. The CDR3 extends over 15 amino acids.

This clone was seen only once. The rearrangement links TRBV2 to TRBJ2-1, with 11 bases matching TRBD2. The trim removed 2 bases at V and 7 bases at J, leaving 4 bases unmatched. CDR1 SNHLY and CDR2 FYNNEI come from the germline V gene. CDR3 length: 15 residues. CDR3: CASSELAGGWNEQFF. The CDR3 coding sequence is TGTGCCAGCAGTGAACTAGCGGGAGGATGGAATGAGCAGTTCTTC.

The chain carries TRBV15 and TRBJ2-1; TRBD2 matches at 8 bases. The J segment lost 9 bases and the V segment lost 1 base, leaving 2 bases of the junction unmatched. The germline gives CDR1 LNHNV, CDR2 YYDKDF (reference sequence). The CDR3 consists of 13 residues. The CDR3, as DNA: TGTGCCACCAGCAGAGTAGCGGGACTTGAGCAGTTCTTC. Its protein product is CATSRVAGLEQFF.

This clone was detected only once. The rearrangement links TRBV19 to TRBJ2-7, with 7 bases aligning to TRBD2. The V segment lost 1 base and the J segment 1 base; nucleotides outside the gene matches: 7. CDR3 size: 16 residues. Germline values: CDR1 LNHDA, CDR2 SQIVND (reference sequence). CDR3 loop: CASSIVTSSGSYEQYF. In DNA, the CDR3 is TGTGCCAGTAGTATAGTAACGTCTAGCGGATCCTACGAGCAGTACTTC.

The genes are TRBV28 and TRBJ1-4; D is perhaps TRBD1 (5 bases). Germline assignment: CDR1 MDHEN and CDR2 SYDVKM. V was pared by 6 bases and J by 0 bases, with 11 bases between. The length of the CDR3 is 15 residues. CDR3 nucleotide sequence: TGTGCCAGCAGCCTTGCGGGGGCAACTAATGAAAAACTGTTTTTT. Amino acid sequence: CASSLAGATNEKLFF.

As for this clone: This same CDR3 is encoded by further DNA sequences in the sample. CDR3 nucleotides: TGTGCCAGCAGTCGGGGAGAGACCCAGTACTTC. It yields the protein CASSRGETQYF. V is TRBV9 and J is TRBJ2-5; a weak D match, TRBD2 (5 bases). CDR3 size: 11 residues. V was trimmed by 5 bases and J by 4 bases, leaving 6 bases between them. CDR1 and CDR2 from the germline V gene are SGDLS and YYNGEE.

The rearrangement uses TRBV10-3 and TRBJ2-7; 14 bases map to TRBD2. V lost 10 bases to trimming and J lost 0 bases; unmatched junction nucleotides: 11. Per the germline V gene, CDR1 is ENHRY and CDR2 is SYGVKD. The CDR3 totals 17 residues. The CDR3 nucleotides are TGTGCCACCGCGGGACTAGCGGGAGAAAGCGTCTCCTACGAGCAGTACTTC. It is translated as CATAGLAGESVSYEQYF.

The genes are TRBV7-2 and TRBJ2-7; D remains ambiguous. Germline CDR1 is SGHTA and CDR2 is FQGNSA. This CDR3 contains 13 residues. Trimming cost V 5 bases and J 2 bases, with 10 bases left between them. CDR3 DNA: TGTGCCAGCAGCCAAGCCCAAACCTACGAGCAGTACTTC. Residues: CASSQAQTYEQYF.

The chain joins TRBV19 to TRBJ1-4; 8 bases agree with TRBD1. The CDR3 has 14 amino acids. Trimming took 10 bases from V and 2 from J; bases not matched to a gene: 6. CDR1 and CDR2 from the germline V gene are LNHDA and SQIVND (reference sequence). In DNA, the CDR3 is TGTGCCACGCACAGGGACAGGACTAATGAAAAACTGTTTTTT. This sequence encodes CATHRDRTNEKLFF.

The rearrangement joins TRBV11-2 to TRBJ2-7; TRBD2 might be the D (5 bases). The CDR3 has 16 residues. The V and J ends lost 3 bases and 0 bases respectively, with 15 bases between them. From germline, CDR1 is SGHAT and CDR2 FQNNGV. DNA of the CDR3: TGTGCCAGCAGCTTCGGGCTGGAGGCAAGCTCCTACGAGCAGTACTTC. As protein: CASSFGLEASSYEQYF.

This rearrangement joins TRBV11-2 to TRBJ2-2, with TRBD1 matching over 11 bases. J lost 3 bases, V lost 5 bases, and 5 bases had no gene match. CDR1 is SGHAT and CDR2 is FQNNGV in the germline V gene. The CDR3 spans 16 residues. The CDR3 bases are TGTGCCAGCAGCCAAGGACAGGGGGCGCACACCGGGGAGCTGTTTTTT. Residues: CASSQGQGAHTGELFF. The whole variable domain, filled in from reference TRBV11-2 and TRBJ2-2, reads EAGVAQSPRYKIIEKRQSVAFWCNPISGHATLYWYQQILGQGPKLLIQFQNNGVVDDSQLPKDRFSAERLKGVDSTLKIQPAKLEDSAVYLCASSQGQGAHTGELFFGEGSRLTVL.

The V and J genes are TRBV20-1 and TRBJ1-2; D remains unclear. Trimming pared 1 base from V and 6 bases from J, leaving 6 bases between. Germline CDR1 reads DFQATT; CDR2 reads SNEGSKA (reference sequence). The CDR3 contains 11 residues. CDR3 residues: CSARGANGYTF. CDR3 coding DNA: TGCAGTGCTAGAGGGGCTAATGGCTACACCTTC.

This clone was detected once. The V gene is TRBV19, the J gene TRBJ1-5, with D maybe TRBD1 (5 bases). V was cut by 5 bases and J by 1 base, with 12 bases left in between. CDR1 is LNHDA, CDR2 SQIVND, per germline (reference sequence). The CDR3 spans 15 residues. This CDR3 is CASSPDSESNQPQHF. The CDR3 DNA reads as TGTGCCAGTAGTCCTGACAGCGAAAGCAATCAGCCCCAGCATTTT.

The chain is built from TRBV23-1 and TRBJ2-2; 8 bases are a match to TRBD2. TRBV23-1 belongs to the ORF category, with a function that is uncertain. V lost 2 bases to trimming and J lost 4 bases; unmatched junction nucleotides: 9. The CDR3 runs 17 residues. The CDR3 DNA sequence: TGCGCCAGCAGTCAAGTCGATCCTCGGGGGGGCACCGGGGAGCTGTTTTTT. Translation: CASSQVDPRGGTGELFF.

The V call is TRBV7-9, the J call TRBJ2-1; 9 nucleotides agree with TRBD2. The CDR3 is 16 residues long. CDR1 and CDR2 (germline): SEHNR, FQNEAQ (reference sequence). V gave up 7 bases and J gave up 4 bases; unmatched junction bases: 11. The CDR3 loop is CASTGPSGKPYNEQFF. Written as DNA, the CDR3 is TGTGCCAGCACCGGACCTAGCGGGAAGCCTTACAATGAGCAGTTCTTC.